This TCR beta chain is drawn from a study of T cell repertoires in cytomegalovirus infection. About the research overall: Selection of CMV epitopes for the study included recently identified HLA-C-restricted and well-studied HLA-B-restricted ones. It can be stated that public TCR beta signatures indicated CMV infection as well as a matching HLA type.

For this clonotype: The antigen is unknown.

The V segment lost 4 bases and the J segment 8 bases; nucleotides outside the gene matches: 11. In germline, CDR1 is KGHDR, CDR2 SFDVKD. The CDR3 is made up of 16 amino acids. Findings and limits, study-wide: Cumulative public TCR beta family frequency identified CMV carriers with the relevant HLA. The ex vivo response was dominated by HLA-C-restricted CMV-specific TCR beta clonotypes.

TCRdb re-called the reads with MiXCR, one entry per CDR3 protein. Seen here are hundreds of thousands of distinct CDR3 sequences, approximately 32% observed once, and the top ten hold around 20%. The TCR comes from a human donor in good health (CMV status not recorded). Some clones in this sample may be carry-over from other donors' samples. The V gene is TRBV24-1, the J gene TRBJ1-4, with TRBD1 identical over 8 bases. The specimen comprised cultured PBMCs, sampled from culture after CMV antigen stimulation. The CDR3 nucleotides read TGTGCCACCAGTGACCCCTCGACAGGGGTGGGCGAAAAACTGTTTTTT. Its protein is CATSDPSTGVGEKLFF.